The following is a T cell receptor (beta chain) sequence with its context. This sample is part of a study of blood T cells in healthy people across ages. The second PCR ran about 7 to 12 cycles with a sample-barcoded 5' primer and J-beta primers. One entry per CDR3 protein results from TCRdb running MiXCR on the 5' RACE reads. The table shows about 1,600,000 distinct CDR3 sequences, with 42% occurring only once. The germline V gene has CDR1 MNHEY and CDR2 SMNVEV (reference sequence). The length of the CDR3 is 16 residues. The chain recombines TRBV27 with TRBJ2-5; 13 bases are a match to TRBD2. Matching the DNA end better, TRBJ2-7 makes the J call doubtful. This clonotype originated in a woman between 18 and 30 years old in good health. The sequenced sample was blood. The CDR3 DNA is TGTGCCAGCAGTCCCCAGACTAGCGGGGGGACCTACGAGCAGTACTTC. Protein product: CASSPQTSGGTYEQYF.